These 29 T cell receptor beta chains were all obtained from the same sample, sequenced in a study of regulatory T cells in long-lasting Graves disease. Time point of the sample: persistent/refractory GD, antithyroid drugs over 5 years with positive TRAb. Researchers made the TCR library from RNA that was extracted from PBMCs. Library construction for TCR beta used iRepertoire HTBI primers and Arm-PCR of CDR3 regions. One entry per CDR3 protein results from TCRdb running MiXCR on the multiplex PCR reads. Seen here are about 430,000 distinct CDR3 sequences, roughly 21% observed once, and the top ten hold 13% to 15%. The sample was peripheral blood mononuclear cells (PBMCs), taken when the disease was refractory, from a patient treated with antithyroid drugs. The receptors were gathered from a female donor with Graves disease.

In its sample, this clonotype was seen a few times. This rearrangement joins TRBV20-1 to TRBJ1-1; D gene unclear. The CDR3 length is 14 residues. The V gene lost 0 bases and the J gene lost 0 bases, with 8 bases spanning the gap. The germline V gene encodes CDR1 DFQATT and CDR2 SNEGSKA (reference sequence). The CDR3 protein is CSARDQVMNTEAFF. The CDR3 DNA is TGCAGTGCTAGAGATCAGGTGATGAACACTGAAGCTTTCTTT.

The V call is TRBV2, the J call TRBJ2-2; 8 bases agree with TRBD1. V lost 4 bases to trimming and J lost 1 base; unmatched junction nucleotides: 2. Germline CDR1 is SNHLY and CDR2 is FYNNEI. The CDR3 runs to 15 residues. CDR3: CASSADRGNTGELFF. The CDR3 region has the DNA TGTGCCAGCAGTGCCGACAGGGGGAACACCGGGGAGCTGTTTTTT. The complete variable domain, with remaining parts taken from reference TRBV2 and TRBJ2-2, reads EPEVTQTPSHQVTQMGQEVILRCVPISNHLYFYWYRQILGQKVEFLVSFYNNEISEKSEIFDDQFSVERPDGSNFTLKIRSTKLEDSAMYFCASSADRGNTGELFFGEGSRLTVL.

On this clonotype: The junction does not match germline at one end; this may be a read error. The chain couples TRBV29-1 to TRBJ2-7; a possible D gene is TRBD2 (6 bases). The CDR3 spans 13 residues. Per the germline V gene, CDR1 is SQVTM and CDR2 is ANQGSEA. The CDR3, as DNA: TGCAGCGTGGAAGTCGGGGGTAAGGACGAGCAGTACTTC. It is translated as CSVEVGGKDEQYF.

This clonotype has at least ten counts. The chain joins TRBV27 to TRBJ1-1, with D possibly being TRBD1 (6 bases). This CDR3 has 12 amino acids. CDR1 is MNHEY and CDR2 is SMNVEV in the germline V gene (reference sequence). Trimming removed 11 bases from V and 4 bases from J, with 14 bases in between. CDR3 coding DNA: TGTGCCTCCAGGGGTTTCGGCACTGAAGCTTTCTTT. Its protein is CASRGFGTEAFF.

Ten or more counts support this clonotype. The J gene is TRBJ2-7, the V gene TRBV12-3 or TRBV12-4; weak D call: TRBD1 (5 bases). The CDR3 sequence is 12 residues long. The V end was cut by 6 bases, the J end by 4 bases, with 10 bases between. CDR3 protein: CASSAGPYEQYF. As DNA, the CDR3 is TGTGCCAGCAGCGCAGGGCCTTACGAGCAGTACTTC.

This chain uses TRBV5-6 with TRBJ1-1; 10 bases are a match to TRBD1. The V gene's germline CDR1 is SGHDT and CDR2 YYEEEE. Unmatched junction bases numbered 3, after V lost 3 bases and J lost 4 bases. There are 14 residues in the CDR3. The DNA of the CDR3 is TGTGCCAGCAGCTGGGACAGGGGCCCCACTGAAGCTTTCTTT. It encodes CASSWDRGPTEAFF.

There are a few counts of this clonotype. This chain uses TRBV14 with TRBJ2-7, with D uncertain. The CDR3 extends over 14 amino acids. Germline V CDR1 and CDR2: SGHDN, FVKESK. The V and J ends lost 1 base and 0 bases respectively, with 7 bases between them. The CDR3 region has the DNA TGTGCCAGCAGCCAAGTCTGGGACTCCTACGAGCAGTACTTC. Protein product: CASSQVWDSYEQYF. The complete variable domain, with remaining parts taken from reference TRBV14 and TRBJ2-7, reads EAGVTQFPSHSVIEKGQTVTLRCDPISGHDNLYWYRRVMGKEIKFLLHFVKESKQDESGMPNNRFLAERTGGTYSTLKVQPAELEDSGVYFCASSQVWDSYEQYFGPGTRLTVT.

Ten or more counts support this clonotype. V gene TRBV27 combines with J gene TRBJ2-2, with 8 bases matching TRBD2. Germline trimming cut 3 bases from V and 4 bases from J; bases unmatched to any gene: 7. Germline CDR1 and CDR2: MNHEY and SMNVEV (reference sequence). The CDR3 spans 16 residues. DNA for the CDR3: TGTGCCAGCAGTTTGCTAGCGGGTTCAGCCACCGGGGAGCTGTTTTTT. It codes for CASSLLAGSATGELFF.

In its sample, this clonotype was seen a few times. This chain links TRBV24-1 with TRBJ1-1; a possible D gene is TRBD1 (5 bases). Deletions cut 2 bases from V and 1 base from J, with 13 bases between. This CDR3 is built from 16 residues. Germline V gives CDR1 KGHDR, CDR2 SFDVKD. The CDR3 spells CATSDSGATTNTEAFF. For the CDR3, the DNA is TGTGCCACCAGTGATTCCGGGGCCACTACGAACACTGAAGCTTTCTTT.

This clonotype was recorded a few times. This chain connects TRBV5-1 to TRBJ2-7, with D hard to call. V lost 0 bases and J 5 bases, leaving 15 bases between the germline ends. The germline V gene encodes CDR1 SGHRS and CDR2 YFSETQ. The CDR3 runs to 15 residues. CDR3 in DNA: TGCGCCAGCAGCTTGGACCGGACCTATTTGAACGAGCAGTACTTC. Translated: CASSLDRTYLNEQYF.

This clonotype turned up a few times. This rearrangement joins TRBV30 to TRBJ2-2; D unresolved. The CDR3 spans 12 residues. Germline CDR1 is GTSNPN and CDR2 is SVGIG (reference sequence). The V end lost 3 bases, the J end lost 3 bases, and 5 bases lay between the germline ends. This CDR3 reads CAWRRYTGELFF. For the CDR3, the DNA is TGTGCCTGGAGACGGTACACCGGGGAGCTGTTTTTT.

This chain connects TRBV28 to TRBJ2-2; 10 bases align to TRBD2. CDR1 is MDHEN and CDR2 is SYDVKM in the germline V gene. This CDR3 region has 17 residues. V lost 1 base and J lost 7; bases outside the gene matches: 9. CDR3 DNA sequence: TGTGCCAGCAGTTTATTCGTTAGCGGGAGGAAGGACGGGGAGCTGTTTTTT. Translating it yields CASSLFVSGRKDGELFF.

The genes are TRBV2 and TRBJ2-2; 9 bases are shared with TRBD1. This CDR3 region has 16 residues. In germline, CDR1 is SNHLY, CDR2 FYNNEI. The V and J ends lost 5 bases and 6 bases, in that order; junction bases with no gene match: 10. CDR3 nucleotide sequence: TGTGCCAGCAGTTACCGGGACAGGGTGGACGCCGGGGAGCTGTTTTTT. Its translation: CASSYRDRVDAGELFF.

Of note for this clonotype: At one of its ends the junction is not consistent with the germline gene, which may arise from a read error. The CDR3 region has the DNA TGCGCCAGCACTTGGGACAGGACTCTTAATCCACCCCTCCACTTT. This codes for CASTWDRTLNPPLHF. V and J are TRBV5-1 and TRBJ1-6, with 8 bases matching TRBD1. CDR1 SGHRS and CDR2 YFSETQ come from the germline V gene. The CDR3 sequence is 15 residues long.

The genes are TRBV5-1 and TRBJ2-1; D not certain. The V gene lost 5 bases and the J gene lost 10 bases, with 10 bases spanning the gap. CDR3 size: 11 residues. Germline loops: CDR1 SGHRS, CDR2 YFSETQ. The CDR3 DNA is TGCGCCAGCAGATCCTCCTACGAGCAGTTCTTC. As protein: CASRSSYEQFF.

This clonotype was detected many times. V usage is TRBV28 and J usage is TRBJ2-7; D ambiguous. This CDR3 region has 12 residues. Germline V gives CDR1 MDHEN, CDR2 SYDVKM. With 3 bases removed from V and 7 bases from J, the gap between germline ends came to 10 bases. This chain's CDR3 is CASSFVPQEQYF. CDR3 DNA sequence: TGTGCCAGCAGTTTCGTCCCACAGGAGCAGTACTTC.

This clonotype occurred many times. The chain couples TRBV30 to TRBJ2-7, with 13 bases lining up with TRBD2. Per germline, CDR1 GTSNPN and CDR2 SVGIG (reference sequence). There are 16 residues in the CDR3. The ends lost 1 base at V and 0 bases at J; junction bases unmatched: 3. The CDR3 spells CAWSGGLAGHSYEQYF. Here the CDR3 DNA reads TGTGCCTGGAGTGGGGGACTAGCGGGACACTCCTACGAGCAGTACTTC.

The gene calls are TRBV5-4 and TRBJ1-1; TRBD1 matches at 9 bases. Per the germline V gene, CDR1 is SGHNT and CDR2 is YYREEE (reference sequence). V was pared by 6 bases and J by 7 bases, with 10 bases of the junction left unmatched. The CDR3 spans 14 residues. CDR3 in amino acids: CASTEQGAPGEAFF. In DNA, the CDR3 is TGTGCCAGCACCGAACAGGGGGCGCCGGGTGAAGCTTTCTTT.

The chain uses TRBV20-1 and TRBJ2-7; TRBD2 aligns across 9 bases. The CDR3 has 14 amino acids. With V trimmed by 5 bases and J by 6 bases, 11 bases remained unmatched. Germline CDR1 is DFQATT and CDR2 is SNEGSKA (reference sequence). CDR3 loop: CSAPPGTSHSEQYF. CDR3 nucleotide sequence: TGCAGTGCTCCCCCGGGGACTAGCCATTCCGAGCAGTACTTC.

The sample holds a few counts of this clonotype. The J gene is TRBJ1-5, the V gene TRBV28, with D unresolved. The CDR3 extends over 16 amino acids. Germline V CDR1 and CDR2: MDHEN, SYDVKM. Deletions cut 6 bases from V and 1 base from J, with 16 bases between. The CDR3 DNA follows: TGTGCCAGCAGCAGACTCACGGACGCCAGCAATCAGCCCCAGCATTTT. Amino acids: CASSRLTDASNQPQHF.

This clonotype has ten or more counts. The rearrangement uses TRBV12-3 or TRBV12-4 and TRBJ1-1; D not resolved. CDR3 size: 16 residues. The ends were cut back, 5 bases at V and 7 bases at J, with 23 bases in the middle. The CDR3 nucleotides read TGTGCCAGCAGTCCAGACCAACACGGACCGTTCCATGAAGCTTTCTTT. The encoded protein is CASSPDQHGPFHEAFF.

This clonotype was counted at least ten times. V usage is TRBV7-8 and J usage is TRBJ1-1; D remains ambiguous. V lost 2 bases and J lost 11, with 18 bases in between. This CDR3 spans 14 amino acids. CDR1 is SGHVS, CDR2 FQNEAQ, per germline. In DNA form, the CDR3 reads TGTGCCAGCAGCTTACAGGTCTCCCCCTCTTGGGCTTTCTTT. This translates into CASSLQVSPSWAFF.

This clonotype was seen many times. The rearrangement links TRBV24-1 to TRBJ1-5; 8 bases agree with TRBD1. Trimming took 5 bases from V and 4 from J; bases not matched to a gene: 9. The CDR3 extends over 16 amino acids. Germline CDR1 KGHDR, CDR2 SFDVKD. CDR3 region: CATSATTGERNQPQHF. The DNA for the CDR3 is TGTGCCACCAGTGCCACGACAGGGGAGCGGAATCAGCCCCAGCATTTT.

V is TRBV19 and J is TRBJ1-1; 9 bases are a match to TRBD1. J was trimmed by 4 bases and V by 4 bases; bases with no gene match: 7. CDR1 LNHDA and CDR2 SQIVND come from the germline V gene (reference sequence). The CDR3 runs to 15 residues. CDR3: CASSTRGQGGTEAFF. In nucleotides, the CDR3 is TGTGCCAGTAGTACCCGGGGACAGGGAGGCACTGAAGCTTTCTTT.

This clonotype was detected only a few times. V gene TRBV7-9 combines with J gene TRBJ2-7; unclear D gene. The CDR3 is made up of 14 amino acids. Trimming left V 8 bases short and J 2 bases short, with 16 bases between. CDR1 is SEHNR and CDR2 is FQNEAQ in the germline V gene (reference sequence). The CDR3 DNA sequence: TGTGCCAGCGTCGATGTGGAAGTGACCTACGAGCAGTACTTC. Its protein product is CASVDVEVTYEQYF.

The J gene is TRBJ2-6, the V gene TRBV20-1, with TRBD2 matching 9 bases. The V segment lost 0 bases and the J segment 0 bases; nucleotides outside the gene matches: 3. The CDR3 loop spans 17 amino acids. CDR1 is DFQATT and CDR2 is SNEGSKA in the germline V gene (reference sequence). CDR3 loop: CSARERGGGSGANVLTF. CDR3 bases: TGCAGTGCTAGAGAACGCGGGGGGGGCTCTGGGGCCAACGTCCTGACTTTC.

At least ten counts were recorded for this clonotype. V is TRBV15 and J is TRBJ2-6; D gene uncertain. The germline CDR1 and CDR2 sequences are LNHNV and YYDKDF (reference sequence). The ends were cut back, 1 base at V and 0 bases at J, with 13 bases in the middle. This CDR3 spans 18 amino acids. The CDR3 region has the DNA TGTGCCACCAGCAGAGGTAGTTCCTACGGCTCTGGGGCCAACGTCCTGACTTTC. It specifies CATSRGSSYGSGANVLTF.

This clonotype is medium-sized in the sample. The chain joins TRBV28 to TRBJ2-7; D call uncertain. V gave up 2 bases and J gave up 1 base, with 12 bases separating them. Per the germline V gene, CDR1 is MDHEN and CDR2 is SYDVKM. The CDR3 extends over 15 amino acids. Here the CDR3 DNA reads TGTGCCAGCAGTTTAATCTGGACCCCTTCCTACGAGCAGTACTTC. It specifies CASSLIWTPSYEQYF.

V and J are TRBV20-1 and TRBJ2-1; D unclear. CDR3 length: 12 amino acids. From germline, CDR1 is DFQATT and CDR2 SNEGSKA (reference sequence). With 3 bases removed from V and 6 bases from J, the gap between germline ends came to 9 bases. The CDR3 DNA is TGCAGTGCTAGCCTCGACGGCAATGAGCAGTTCTTC. Amino acid sequence: CSASLDGNEQFF.